Sequencing of this TCR beta chain was carried out in a study of blood T cell repertoires in COVID-19. Across the study: Acute and convalescent COVID-19 specimens originated in the United States, Italy and Spain. In each case, the material was cDNA or gDNA derived from T cells, B-cell-depleted T cells, or PBMCs.

Authors' methods: Scientists estimated how many nucleated cells there were by amplifying reference gene primers. Clones were sequenced by immunoSEQ multiplex PCR, and TCRdb holds only the in-frame ones, with some missing. The DNA gave D and trimming, while V, J and clone size come from that table. Here the sample spans approximately 250,000 clones, more than 85% being singletons. Germline values: CDR1 KGHDR, CDR2 SFDVKD. CDR3 length equals 14 residues. Trimming stripped 5 bases from V and 7 bases from J, with 11 bases between. While infection was still active, Seattle patients were enrolled and then followed longitudinally.

The rearrangement joins TRBV24-1 to TRBJ1-6, with D unresolved. This sequence originates from a woman in her fifties or sixties with COVID-19, enrolled during active disease. The sequencing input was peripheral blood. DNA for the CDR3: TGTGCCACCAGTGCCGGGGTACCCAATTCACCCCTCCACTTT. This encodes CATSAGVPNSPLHF.